Listed below are T cell receptor beta chains from one sample, sequenced in a study of OX40 agonist ivuxolimab in advanced cancers. Produced via immunoSEQ multiplex PCR; TCRdb's table is partial and in-frame only. The sample holds tens of thousands of clones, roughly 80% seen once. The source was CD4+ or CD8+ T cells sorted from blood, collected in a trial of the OX40 agonist ivuxolimab. The receptor set was obtained from an adult with an advanced solid tumor such as melanoma, head and neck, liver or kidney cancer. The CDR3 runs from the conserved cysteine through the conserved F or W.

len	j_gene	v_gene	CDR3aa
13	TRBJ2-3	TRBV29-1	CSVEKGSTDTQYF
17	TRBJ2-1	TRBV7-8	CASSLGTSGRIENEQFF
16	TRBJ2-1	TRBV19	CASIREPGGSYNEQFF
13	TRBJ2-2	TRBV7-3	CASRQAGAGELFF
11	TRBJ2-2	TRBV29-1	CSGGANGELFF
13	TRBJ1-5	TRBV7-2	CASSLGWIQPQHF
14	TRBJ2-3	TRBV5-5	CASSLGLHTDTQYF
16	TRBJ2-2	TRBV2	CASSEYVAANTGELFF
15	TRBJ1-4	TRBV4-1	CASSQVLKLEGKLFF
17	TRBJ1-5	TRBV7-8	CASSLVRGLRSNQPQHF
15	TRBJ2-5	TRBV5-6	CASSRWDASQETQYF
13	TRBJ1-2	TRBV6-5	CASKAGGGYGYTF
15	TRBJ2-5	TRBV15	CATSRDGGGLETQYF
16	TRBJ2-2	TRBV15	CATSRATGVGTGELFF
16	TRBJ2-7	TRBV19	CASSTYDRGVSYEQYF
15	TRBJ2-3	TRBV7-6	CASSLDRVRTDTQYF
15	TRBJ2-3	TRBV7-3	CASSLIAGEADTQYF
18	TRBJ2-1	TRBV7-9	CASSLVGLAGGLYNEQFF
20	TRBJ2-1	TRBV9	CASSATWTSGRTRRYNEQFF
14	TRBJ2-7	TRBV28	CASHSWAESYEQYF
15	TRBJ1-3	TRBV13	CASSPTGRSGNTIYF
16	TRBJ2-1	TRBV7-2	CASSPKGTSGSNEQFF
16	TRBJ2-2	TRBV2	CASSAQRGGNTGELFF
13	TRBJ1-2	TRBV5-4	CASIAYGRDGYTF
15	TRBJ1-6	TRBV19	CASSIDQVRNSPLHF
14	TRBJ1-4	TRBV7-9	CASSLVSPREKLFF
17	TRBJ2-1	TRBV29-1	CSVGHFPSIESYNEQFF
15	TRBJ1-1	TRBV2	CASIRQGTAAHEAFF
9	TRBJ2-7	TRBV20-1	CSARNEQYF
15	TRBJ2-7	TRBV7-2	CASSLGGLRAYEQYF
15	TRBJ2-5	TRBV19	CASSRSAGGGETQYF
10	TRBJ2-7	TRBV6-6	CASGGIEQYF
18	TRBJ1-1	TRBV5-1	CASSLDVQAVSSIAEAFF
14	TRBJ1-4	TRBV10-3	CAISVGGTNEKLFF
14	TRBJ1-5	TRBV19	CASSLEQGVQPQHF
15	TRBJ1-4	TRBV6-6	CASSSEGLANEKLFF
12	TRBJ1-3	TRBV6-6	CASRRQGNTIYF
17	TRBJ2-1	TRBV28	CASSFIVLAGVYNEQFF
14	TRBJ2-5	TRBV29-1	CSVSDREYQETQYF
13	TRBJ2-1	TRBV5-1	CASSAQGYNEQFF
13	TRBJ1-2	TRBV2	CASSVDRVLGYTF
14	TRBJ2-3	TRBV5-4	CASSSGQGEDTQYF
15	TRBJ2-2	TRBV6-4	CASSVSTANTGELFF
15	TRBJ2-1	TRBV28	CASSLTLGSYNEQFF
14	TRBJ1-2	TRBV28	CASRLGGGVYGYTF
14	TRBJ2-3	TRBV7-2	CASSSGLAGLLQYF
15	TRBJ2-1	TRBV14	CASSQLPGDYNEQFF
14	TRBJ1-1	TRBV9	CASSVASHNTEAFF
17	TRBJ1-3	TRBV5-1	CASSLIRGGQSGNTIYF
12	TRBJ2-7	TRBV6-6	CASRDRTYEQYF
15	TRBJ2-7	TRBV15	CATSRDKGTGRKKYF
13	TRBJ2-3	TRBV28	CASSLAGADTQYF
15	TRBJ2-1	TRBV7-9	CASSASRESYNEQFF
13	TRBJ1-1	TRBV6-6	CASSREERTEAFF
15	TRBJ1-6	TRBV7-9	CASSLVSGATSPLHF